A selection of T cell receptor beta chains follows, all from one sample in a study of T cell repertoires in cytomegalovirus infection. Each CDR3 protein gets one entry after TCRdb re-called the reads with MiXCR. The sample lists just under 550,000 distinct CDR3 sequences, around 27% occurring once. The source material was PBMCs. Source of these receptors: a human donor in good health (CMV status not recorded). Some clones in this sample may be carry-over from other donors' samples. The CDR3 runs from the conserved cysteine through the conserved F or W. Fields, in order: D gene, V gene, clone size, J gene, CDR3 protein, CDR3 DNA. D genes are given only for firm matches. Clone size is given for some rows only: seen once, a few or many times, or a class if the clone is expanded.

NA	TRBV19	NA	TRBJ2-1	CASSKGMGQYEQFF	TGTGCCAGTAGTAAGGGAATGGGGCAATATGAGCAGTTCTTC
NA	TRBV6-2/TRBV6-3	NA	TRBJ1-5	CASSAGYQPQHF	TGTGCCAGCAGTGCGGGGTATCAGCCCCAGCATTTT
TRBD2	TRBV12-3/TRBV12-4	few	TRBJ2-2	CASSLGLAEGVTGELFF	TGTGCCAGCAGTTTAGGGCTAGCGGAAGGAGTGACCGGGGAGCTGTTTTTT
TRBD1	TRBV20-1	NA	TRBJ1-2	CSARGQDTNFGDTF	TGCAGTGCTAGGGGACAGGATACAAATTTTGGAGACACCTTC
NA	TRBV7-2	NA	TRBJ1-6	CASSPPAGDNSPLHF	TGTGCCAGCAGCCCCCCAGCAGGAGATAATTCACCCCTCCACTTT
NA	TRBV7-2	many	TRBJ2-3	CASSLRQLTTTDTQYF	TGTGCCAGCAGCTTGAGGCAGCTCACTACCACAGATACGCAGTATTTT
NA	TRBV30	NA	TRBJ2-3	CAWSGTRFTDTQYF	TGTGCCTGGAGTGGGACCCGGTTCACAGATACGCAGTATTTT
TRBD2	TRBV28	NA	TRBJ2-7	CASSPDLRGGDEQYF	TGTGCCAGCAGCCCTGATTTGCGGGGAGGGGACGAGCAGTACTTC
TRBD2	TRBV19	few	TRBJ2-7	CASSMVAGAVYEQYF	TGTGCCAGTAGTATGGTCGCGGGAGCCGTCTACGAGCAGTACTTC
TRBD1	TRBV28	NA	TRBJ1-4	CASSFIDRGNEKLFF	TGTGCCAGCAGTTTTATTGACAGGGGGAATGAAAAACTGTTTTTT
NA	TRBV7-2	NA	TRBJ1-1	CASSLAGYSNTEAFF	TGTGCCAGCAGCTTAGCAGGGTACTCGAACACTGAAGCTTTCTTT